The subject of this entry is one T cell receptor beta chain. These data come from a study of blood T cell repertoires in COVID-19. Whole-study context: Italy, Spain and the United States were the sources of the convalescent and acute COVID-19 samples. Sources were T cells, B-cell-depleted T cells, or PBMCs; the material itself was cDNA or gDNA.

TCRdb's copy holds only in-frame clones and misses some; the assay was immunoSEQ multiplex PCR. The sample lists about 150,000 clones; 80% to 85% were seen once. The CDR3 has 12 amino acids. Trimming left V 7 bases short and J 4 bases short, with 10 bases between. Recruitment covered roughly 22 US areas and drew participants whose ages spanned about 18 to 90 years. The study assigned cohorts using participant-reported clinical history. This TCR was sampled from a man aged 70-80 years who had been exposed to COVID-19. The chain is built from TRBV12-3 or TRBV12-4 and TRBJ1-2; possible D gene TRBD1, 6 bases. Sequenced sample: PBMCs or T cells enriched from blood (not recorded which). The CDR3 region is CASKDSLYGYTF. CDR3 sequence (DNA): TGTGCCAGCAAGGACAGTCTCTATGGCTACACCTTC.